Below, one T cell receptor beta chain is given with its context. This entry comes from a study of blood T cell repertoires in COVID-19. Study as a whole: Acute and convalescent COVID-19 specimens originated in the United States, Italy and Spain. PBMCs, B-cell-depleted T cells, or T cells provided the cDNA or gDNA that made up the material.

In the original processing: The authors estimated nucleated cell counts from reference gene primer amplification. Some clones are missing from TCRdb's copy, which holds only in-frame ones; the method was immunoSEQ multiplex PCR. Clone size and the V and J calls come from that table; the DNA yielded D and trimming. The sample has tens of thousands of clones; about 85% are singletons. What was sequenced was peripheral blood. This TCR derives from a woman aged 45-65 years with active or convalescent COVID-19.

The DNA for the CDR3 is TGTGCCAGCCCTCCTCCGGGACAGGGGGTAAGGACCAACTCCTACGAGCAGTACTTC. Protein product: CASPPPGQGVRTNSYEQYF. The V and J genes are TRBV28 and TRBJ2-7; the match to TRBD1 covers 11 bases. The ends lost 8 bases at V and 0 bases at J; junction bases unmatched: 18. CDR1 and CDR2 (germline): MDHEN, SYDVKM. The CDR3 is made up of 19 amino acids.